This T cell receptor beta chain comes out of a study of blood T cell repertoires in COVID-19. Study-wide background: Acute and convalescent COVID-19 samples came from the United States, Italy and Spain.

In the authors' methods: Quantification of nucleated cells was approximated via reference gene primer amplification. Profiled with immunoSEQ multiplex PCR; TCRdb holds only in-frame clones, not every one. The D gene and trimming were derived from the DNA, and the V and J assignments and clone size from that table. The table includes approximately 350,000 clones, roughly nine tenths detected once. Per germline, CDR1 DFQATT and CDR2 SNEGSKA (reference sequence). V lost 6 bases, J lost 8 bases, and 6 bases stayed unmatched. The CDR3 sequence is 11 residues long. Individuals drawn from around 25 US areas were roughly 18 to 95 years old. Recovery meant two consecutive negative NP/OP PCR tests, professional clearance, or resolved symptoms.

Sequencing was done on a sample of PBMCs or T cells enriched from blood (not recorded which). This sequence was found in a young man who had recovered from COVID-19. V is TRBV20-1 and J is TRBJ1-2, with 7 nucleotides matching TRBD1. Here the CDR3 DNA reads TGCAGTGCCGTTTGGACAGGCGGCTACACCTTC. Translating it yields CSAVWTGGYTF.